Sequencing of this TCR beta chain was carried out in a study of CD8+ T cells in alopecia areata. Study-wide results and limits: Sequencing of scalp samples also captures resident alphabeta T cells of normal skin. Alopecia totalis/universalis scalp especially showed more expanded CD8+ clones than normal scalp.

This clone was seen more than once but under ten times. The antigen is undetermined. Documented treatment: oral pan-JAK inhibitor, 5-10 mg twice daily. RNA extraction and reverse transcription yielded cDNA as sequencing template. Profiling relied on immunoSEQ multiplex PCR, and the TCRdb table lists in-frame clones only, not all of them. Altogether roughly 180,000 clones are present, about 47% being singletons, with the ten largest covering over 9%. The sequence came from a human donor with alopecia areata. This material consisted of CD8+ T cells sorted from blood, taken around week 52, from a patient treated with tofacitinib.

The CDR3 loop is CASSPGQPNSPLHF. Written as DNA, the CDR3 is TGTGCCAGCAGCCCGGGACAGCCGAATTCACCCCTCCACTTT. The chain combines TRBV14 with TRBJ1-6; 7 bases fit TRBD1. Germline-derived CDR1 and CDR2 are SGHDN and FVKESK. The trim removed 4 bases at V and 7 bases at J, leaving 4 bases unmatched. The CDR3 is 14 amino acids.